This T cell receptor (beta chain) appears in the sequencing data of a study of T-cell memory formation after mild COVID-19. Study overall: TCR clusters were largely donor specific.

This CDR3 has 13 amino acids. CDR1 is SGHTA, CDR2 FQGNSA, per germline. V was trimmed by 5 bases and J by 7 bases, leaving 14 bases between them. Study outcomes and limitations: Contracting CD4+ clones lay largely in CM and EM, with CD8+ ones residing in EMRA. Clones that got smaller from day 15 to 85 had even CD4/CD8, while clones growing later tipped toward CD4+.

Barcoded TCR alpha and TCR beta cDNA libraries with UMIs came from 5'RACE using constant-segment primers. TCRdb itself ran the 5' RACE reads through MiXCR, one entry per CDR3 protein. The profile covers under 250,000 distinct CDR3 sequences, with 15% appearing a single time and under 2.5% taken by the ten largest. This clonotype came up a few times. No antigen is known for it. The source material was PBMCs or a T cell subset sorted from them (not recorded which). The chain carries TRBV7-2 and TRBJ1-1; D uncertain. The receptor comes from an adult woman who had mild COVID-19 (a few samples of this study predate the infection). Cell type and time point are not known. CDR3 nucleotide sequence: TGTGCCAGCAGCCCTCAGATCCGAAATGAAGCTTTCTTT. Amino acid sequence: CASSPQIRNEAFF.